The 23 T cell receptor beta chains below come from one sample, sequenced in a study of T-cell reconstitution after alpha-beta-depleted transplantation in children. A library of TCRbeta sequences, prepared with unique molecular identifiers, was generated. One entry per CDR3 protein results from TCRdb running MiXCR on the PCR reads. The data contain about 250,000 distinct CDR3 sequences, more than 20% of them singletons. The sequencing used PBMCs, mostly from graft donor cells, collected 360 days after TCRalphabeta/CD19-depleted stem cell transplant. These receptors all come from a female patient aged 2 to 10 who had a stem cell transplant for congenital amegakaryocytic thrombocytopenia, so the T cells may come from the graft donor.

The V call is TRBV28, the J call TRBJ2-7; D possibly uses TRBD1 or TRBD2 (5 bases each). V shed 6 bases and J shed 0 bases, with 9 bases lying between them. The CDR3 totals 13 residues. Germline V gene lookup returns CDR1 MDHEN and CDR2 SYDVKM. The CDR3 DNA follows: TGTGCCAGCAGAAGGGACGCCTCCTACGAGCAGTACTTC. Its protein is CASRRDASYEQYF.

This clonotype was seen at least ten times. This chain links TRBV20-1 with TRBJ2-2; the D gene is possibly TRBD1 (5 bases). Germline CDR1 and CDR2: DFQATT and SNEGSKA (reference sequence). Trimming left V 2 bases short and J 1 base short, with 8 bases between. The CDR3 runs to 14 residues. This chain's CDR3 is CSARPTENTGELFF. CDR3 coding DNA: TGCAGTGCTAGACCGACAGAGAACACCGGGGAGCTGTTTTTT.

The rearrangement joins TRBV2 to TRBJ1-3; a possible D gene is TRBD1 (5 bases). This CDR3 comprises 14 residues. V gave up 6 bases and J gave up 4 bases, with 13 bases separating them. Germline assignment: CDR1 SNHLY and CDR2 FYNNEI. The CDR3 bases are TGTGCCAGCAGGGGGGGGAAATCGGGAAACACCATATATTTT. It translates to CASRGGKSGNTIYF.

This chain joins TRBV20-1 and TRBJ1-2, with 8 bases that match TRBD1. CDR1 and CDR2 from the germline V gene are DFQATT and SNEGSKA (reference sequence). The V and J ends lost 6 bases and 3 bases, in that order; junction bases with no gene match: 9. CDR3 length equals 14 residues. CDR3 sequence: CSAQTGEIYYGYTF. The CDR3 DNA reads TGCAGTGCCCAGACAGGGGAGATTTACTATGGCTACACCTTC.

This sequence joins TRBV18 and TRBJ2-1; possible D gene TRBD1, 5 bases. Germline V gene lookup returns CDR1 KGHSH and CDR2 LQKENI. CDR3 length: 15 residues. V was cut by 4 bases and J by 6 bases, with 16 bases left in between. The CDR3 is CASSLPGYQLNEQFF. In DNA form, the CDR3 reads TGTGCCAGCTCACTGCCAGGGTACCAACTCAATGAGCAGTTCTTC.

Only a few counts were recorded for this clonotype. The chain joins TRBV6-5 to TRBJ2-1; possibly TRBD1 for D (6 bases). This CDR3 is 13 amino acids long. V was trimmed by 3 bases and J by 9 bases, leaving 12 bases between them. Germline-derived CDR1 and CDR2 are MNHEY and SVGAGI. DNA of the CDR3: TGTGCCAGCAGTTATCAGGGGCGGCTTGAGCAGTTCTTC. This gives the protein CASSYQGRLEQFF.

In its sample, this clonotype was seen a few times. This chain uses TRBV12-3 or TRBV12-4 with TRBJ1-2; maybe TRBD1 (6 bases). V lost 5 bases and J 5 bases, leaving 12 bases between the germline ends. The CDR3 covers 13 residues. CDR3: CASSPTGLYGYTF. The CDR3 region has the DNA TGTGCCAGCAGTCCTACAGGGTTGTATGGCTACACCTTC.

The chain joins TRBV28 to TRBJ2-7; tentatively, D is TRBD1 (6 bases). V was shortened by 4 bases and J by 4 bases, with 14 bases between the two germline ends. Germline assignment: CDR1 MDHEN and CDR2 SYDVKM. The CDR3 covers 14 residues. The CDR3 DNA sequence: TGTGCCAGCAGTTCGACAGGTCCTTTTTACGAGCAGTACTTC. Residues: CASSSTGPFYEQYF.

This clonotype was counted at least ten times. The V and J genes are TRBV28 and TRBJ2-1; D is possibly TRBD2 (6 bases). This CDR3 region has 12 residues. V was pared by 5 bases and J by 15 bases, with 17 bases between. CDR1 and CDR2 from the germline V gene are MDHEN and SYDVKM. The CDR3 region is CASSINRLVPFF. The CDR3 DNA is TGTGCCAGCAGTATCAACCGACTAGTACCGTTCTTC.

This clonotype turned up a few times. The chain links TRBV20-1 to TRBJ1-2; D is ambiguous. This CDR3 has 12 residues. With 6 bases removed from V and 4 bases from J, the gap between germline ends came to 12 bases. The germline CDR1 and CDR2 sequences are DFQATT and SNEGSKA (reference sequence). The CDR3 coding sequence is TGCAGTGCGATTTTTGGGTCCTATGGCTACACCTTC. Protein product: CSAIFGSYGYTF.

This clonotype was seen more than once but under ten times. V gene TRBV6-5 combines with J gene TRBJ2-2; D call uncertain. Germline-derived CDR1 and CDR2 are MNHEY and SVGAGI. V lost 0 bases, J lost 9 bases, and 8 bases lay in between. This CDR3 region has 13 residues. The CDR3 DNA follows: TGTGCCAGCAGTTACTCCTCGCACCGGGAGCTGTTTTTT. It is translated as CASSYSSHRELFF.

The rearrangement joins TRBV7-9 to TRBJ2-5; TRBD2 matches 11 bases. The CDR3 has 14 amino acids. The germline V gene has CDR1 SEHNR and CDR2 FQNEAQ (reference sequence). V was pared by 5 bases and J by 4 bases, with 3 bases of the junction left unmatched. The CDR3 coding sequence is TGTGCCAGCAGCACCACTAGCGGGGGAGAGACCCAGTACTTC. Translating it yields CASSTTSGGETQYF.

This clonotype turned up a few times. The chain recombines TRBV25-1 with TRBJ2-3; 9 bases are a match to TRBD1. V was pared by 4 bases and J by 9 bases, with 5 bases of the junction left unmatched. CDR1 MGHDK and CDR2 SYGVNS come from the germline V gene. This CDR3 is 13 amino acids long. The CDR3 sequence is CASSATTGGTQYF. The CDR3 DNA is TGTGCCAGCAGTGCAACGACAGGGGGGACGCAGTATTTT.

The rearrangement links TRBV12-3 or TRBV12-4 to TRBJ2-1; 8 bases line up with TRBD2. CDR3 length: 15 amino acids. V shed 2 bases and J 8 bases; nucleotides not matched to a gene: 8. DNA of the CDR3: TGTGCCAGCAGTTTAATCGCCGGGGGGGCTTATGAGCAGTTCTTC. This translates into CASSLIAGGAYEQFF.

The rearrangement links TRBV10-3 to TRBJ1-2; maybe TRBD1 (5 bases). Between the trimmed V and J ends, which lost 6 bases and 0 bases, there was a span of 14 bases. This CDR3 is 15 amino acids long. Germline CDR1 ENHRY, CDR2 SYGVKD. CDR3 coding DNA: TGTGCCATCAGACCCGACAGTGTAACTAACTATGGCTACACCTTC. Its protein is CAIRPDSVTNYGYTF.

The V and J genes are TRBV10-3 and TRBJ2-5, with TRBD1 as a possible D gene (6 bases). V was pared by 6 bases and J by 1 base, with 12 bases between. The CDR3 runs to 14 residues. In germline, CDR1 is ENHRY, CDR2 SYGVKD. CDR3 DNA: TGTGCCATCAGAGGAGAGACAGGCCAAGAGACCCAGTACTTC. Its translation is CAIRGETGQETQYF.

The V and J genes are TRBV5-1 and TRBJ1-3, with TRBD1 matching 9 bases. Germline V lookup: CDR1 SGHRS, CDR2 YFSETQ. J was trimmed by 2 bases and V by 7 bases; bases with no gene match: 7. This CDR3 is built from 15 residues. The CDR3, as DNA: TGCGCCAGCTTACAGGGGGCGAGGACTGGAAACACCATATATTTT. This sequence encodes CASLQGARTGNTIYF.

This clonotype was counted a single time. This chain uses TRBV27 with TRBJ1-4; TRBD1 aligns across 9 bases. Germline V CDR1 and CDR2: MNHEY, SMNVEV (reference sequence). The CDR3 consists of 15 residues. V was pared by 0 bases and J by 7 bases, with 3 bases of the junction left unmatched. The CDR3 sequence: CASSLSGTGIEKLFF. The DNA for the CDR3 is TGTGCCAGCAGTTTATCCGGGACAGGGATTGAAAAACTGTTTTTT.

This clonotype was seen ten or more times. This rearrangement joins TRBV5-6 to TRBJ2-5, with D perhaps assigned TRBD1 or TRBD2 (5 bases each). CDR3 length equals 13 residues. Per germline, CDR1 SGHDT and CDR2 YYEEEE. Trimming removed 4 bases from V and 5 bases from J, with 12 bases in between. CDR3 protein: CASSPGRDETQYF. CDR3 sequence (DNA): TGTGCCAGCAGCCCAGGGAGAGACGAGACCCAGTACTTC.

The chain carries TRBV10-3 and TRBJ2-3; 7 bases line up with TRBD2. This CDR3 comprises 15 residues. Germline CDR1 and CDR2: ENHRY and SYGVKD. The ends lost 11 bases at V and 0 bases at J; junction bases unmatched: 11. The CDR3 reads CAALGGRESTDTQYF. CDR3 DNA: TGTGCCGCCCTCGGGGGGAGGGAGAGCACAGATACGCAGTATTTT.

The CDR3 region has the DNA TGTGCCATCTGGGGGATTACAGGGTCCAATCAGCCCCAGCATTTT. This codes for CAIWGITGSNQPQHF. This chain joins TRBV28 and TRBJ1-5; tentatively, D is TRBD1 (6 bases). The V gene's germline CDR1 is MDHEN and CDR2 SYDVKM. The V end lost 10 bases, the J end lost 3 bases, and 19 bases lay between the germline ends. The length of the CDR3 is 15 residues. Combining the CDR3 with reference TRBV28 and TRBJ1-5 gives the whole variable domain DVKVTQSSRYLVKRTGEKVFLECVQDMDHENMFWYRQDPGLGLRLIYFSYDVKMKEKGDIPEGYSVSREKKERFSLILESASTNQTSMYLCAIWGITGSNQPQHFGDGTRLSIL.

The J gene is TRBJ2-3, the V gene TRBV12-3 or TRBV12-4; TRBD2 aligns across 7 bases. This CDR3 is built from 15 residues. V lost 6 bases to trimming and J lost 5 bases; unmatched junction nucleotides: 11. CDR3 protein: CASSPEAGSGDTQYF. The CDR3 nucleotides read TGTGCCAGCAGCCCGGAAGCGGGAAGTGGAGATACGCAGTATTTT.

The chain is built from TRBV15 and TRBJ2-3, with 7 positions matching TRBD1. The junction had 4 bases not matched to a gene; V was cut back by 8 bases and J by 2 bases. CDR3 length: 13 residues. The germline V gene encodes CDR1 LNHNV and CDR2 YYDKDF (reference sequence). In DNA, the CDR3 is TGTGCCACCGGGGACAGACTCACAGATACGCAGTATTTT. It translates to CATGDRLTDTQYF.